This entry lists 6 T cell receptor beta chains sequenced from one sample in a study of blood T cell repertoires in COVID-19. Clones were sequenced by immunoSEQ multiplex PCR, and TCRdb holds only the in-frame ones, with some missing. The repertoire holds about 110,000 clones, with roughly 75% as singletons. Input material: peripheral blood. These receptors all come from a human donor in a cohort sampled during active or convalescent COVID-19.

J is TRBJ2-7 and V is TRBV6-5, with 10 bases lining up with TRBD2. Germline V gene lookup returns CDR1 MNHEY and CDR2 SVGAGI. This CDR3 has 14 amino acids. After removal of 2 bases from V and 4 bases from J, the junction contained 2 bases not matched to a gene. Here the CDR3 reads CASSYETSGYEQYF. CDR3 in DNA: TGTGCCAGCAGTTACGAGACTAGCGGGTACGAGCAGTACTTC.

The chain joins TRBV28 to TRBJ1-4; weak D call: TRBD1 (5 bases). The V gene lost 6 bases and the J gene lost 4 bases, with 18 bases spanning the gap. Germline V CDR1 and CDR2: MDHEN, SYDVKM. The CDR3 sequence is 16 residues long. Here the CDR3 DNA reads TGTGCCAGCAGGGGGGGAAGGGCCGGCCTTAATGAAAAACTGTTTTTT. Translation gives CASRGGRAGLNEKLFF. The complete variable domain, with remaining parts taken from reference TRBV28 and TRBJ1-4, reads DVKVTQSSRYLVKRTGEKVFLECVQDMDHENMFWYRQDPGLGLRLIYFSYDVKMKEKGDIPEGYSVSREKKERFSLILESASTNQTSMYLCASRGGRAGLNEKLFFGSGTQLSVL.

The V call is TRBV9, the J call TRBJ2-3, with 9 bases fitting TRBD2. The ends lost 4 bases at V and 0 bases at J; junction bases unmatched: 3. CDR1 is SGDLS, CDR2 YYNGEE, per germline. This CDR3 has 15 amino acids. The CDR3 DNA reads TGTGCCAGCAGCTCCGGGACTAGCAGCACAGATACGCAGTATTTT. Its protein product is CASSSGTSSTDTQYF.

The chain uses TRBV5-1 and TRBJ2-7, with D tentatively TRBD1 (5 bases). Trimming removed 0 bases at V and 3 bases at J, with 13 bases between. CDR1 is SGHRS, CDR2 YFSETQ, per germline. The CDR3 is made up of 15 amino acids. The CDR3 DNA reads as TGCGCCAGCAGCTTGGAAGGTGGACACCTCTACGAGCAGTACTTC. Translated, it gives CASSLEGGHLYEQYF.

CDR3 residues: CASSQERKQPQHF. The DNA for the CDR3 is TGTGCCAGCAGCCAAGAGAGGAAGCAGCCCCAGCATTTT. The chain recombines TRBV3-1 (or the pseudogene TRBV3-2) with TRBJ1-5; no reliable D call. Per the germline V gene, CDR1 is LGHDT and CDR2 is YNNKEL (reference sequence). This CDR3 region has 13 residues. V dropped 0 bases and J dropped 7 bases, with 7 bases sitting between them.

The gene calls are TRBV5-1 and TRBJ1-4, with TRBD1 matching 9 bases. This CDR3 contains 14 residues. Germline V gives CDR1 SGHRS, CDR2 YFSETQ. The V and J ends lost 4 bases and 10 bases, in that order; junction bases with no gene match: 8. The CDR3 coding sequence is TGCGCCAGCAGCCGGGACAGGGAGGGTGGAAAACTGTTTTTT. The encoded protein is CASSRDREGGKLFF.